The 6 T cell receptor beta chains below were found in one sample sequenced in a study of CD8 T cells in ankylosing spondylitis. TCRdb reprocessed the 5' RACE reads with MiXCR, giving one entry per CDR3 protein. The sample has about 160,000 distinct CDR3 sequences, 40% to 50% seen once. Sequenced material: synovial fluid, either unsorted or a sorted T cell fraction (not recorded which). The receptors originated from a male donor with ankylosing spondylitis.

The genes are TRBV27 and TRBJ2-1; D is unresolved. This CDR3 is 16 amino acids long. The germline V and J ends were trimmed by 4 bases and 6 bases, with 19 bases remaining between them. Germline loops: CDR1 MNHEY, CDR2 SMNVEV (reference sequence). The CDR3 DNA is TGTGCCAGCAGTTCCTCGACTCAGTATCTCCTCAATGAGCAGTTCTTC. Translation: CASSSSTQYLLNEQFF.

CDR3 nucleotide sequence: TGCAGTGCTCATCTCCCGGGACTAGCGGGATACAATGAGCAGTTCTTC. This translates into CSAHLPGLAGYNEQFF. The V and J genes are TRBV20-1 and TRBJ2-1, with TRBD2 matching 13 bases. Germline V CDR1 and CDR2: DFQATT, SNEGSKA (reference sequence). Trimming at V came to 5 bases and at J to 4 bases, leaving 8 bases not matched to a gene. The CDR3 is made up of 16 amino acids.

The V and J genes are TRBV6-5 and TRBJ2-7, with D possibly being TRBD1 or TRBD2 (5 bases each). The V end lost 0 bases, the J end lost 3 bases, and 24 bases lay between the germline ends. This CDR3 has 19 residues. CDR1 and CDR2 from the germline V gene are MNHEY and SVGAGI. The CDR3, as DNA: TGTGCCAGCAGTTACTCGAACGACATAAGGGCAGGGACCTTCTACGAGCAGTACTTC. Encoded protein: CASSYSNDIRAGTFYEQYF.

This chain links TRBV24-1 with TRBJ2-1; TRBD2 matches at 9 bases. The V and J ends lost 5 bases and 8 bases, in that order; junction bases with no gene match: 12. The CDR3 length is 16 residues. Germline loops: CDR1 KGHDR, CDR2 SFDVKD. The CDR3 region is CATSGLPGLALDEQFF. The CDR3 DNA reads TGTGCCACCAGTGGCCTACCGGGACTAGCTCTTGATGAGCAGTTCTTC.

This clonotype came up once. The chain couples TRBV5-1 to TRBJ2-7; the D gene is possibly TRBD1 (5 bases). The CDR3 length is 20 residues. Trimming left V 3 bases short and J 4 bases short, with 32 bases between. Germline CDR1 is SGHRS and CDR2 is YFSETQ. The CDR3 nucleotides are TGCGCCAGCAGCTCCAACTATGATGACAGACCGAGCTCACTACCTTACGAGCAGTACTTC. Translating gives CASSSNYDDRPSSLPYEQYF.

This clonotype was recorded at least ten times. V usage is TRBV7-9 and J usage is TRBJ2-3; D may be TRBD2 (5 bases). Germline V gene data show CDR1 as SEHNR and CDR2 as FQNEAQ (reference sequence). V lost 0 bases and J 8 bases, leaving 15 bases between the germline ends. The CDR3 has 15 amino acids. The CDR3 DNA is TGTGCCAGCAGCTTAGCTTGGGGTCCCGGAGGTACGCAGTATTTT. Translated: CASSLAWGPGGTQYF.